The rows below give T cell receptor beta chains drawn from one sample of a study of T cell responses to AZD1222 COVID-19 vaccine. Assay: immunoSEQ multiplex PCR; the TCRdb copy retains only in-frame clones and omits some. The sample carries fewer than 100,000 clones, 75% to 90% recorded once. The sequencing used peripheral blood, collected 28 days after the second AZD1222 dose. The receptors stem from an adult who received the AZD1222 COVID-19 vaccine. Both conserved end residues are part of each CDR3. The order of the fields is clone size, V gene, J gene, D gene, CDR3 protein, CDR3 DNA. A D gene is named only where the DNA matches it firmly. Size is stated for part of the rows, as once, few or many counts, or as a class when the clone is expanded.

once	TRBV7-2	TRBJ1-5	TRBD1	CASSLWVTGDSNQPQHF	TGTGCCAGCAGCTTATGGGTAACAGGGGATAGCAATCAGCCCCAGCATTTT
-	TRBV21-1	TRBJ1-2	-	CASSKKNGAYRGTLYGYTF	TGTGCCAGCAGCAAAAAAAATGGGGCTTACAGGGGAACCCTCTATGGCTACACCTTC
-	TRBV2	TRBJ1-6	-	CASTGPLSTYNSPLHF	TGTGCCAGCACGGGGCCTCTTTCCACCTATAATTCACCCCTCCACTTT
-	TRBV6-5	TRBJ2-2	-	CASRLRGTGELFF	TGTGCCAGCAGACTCAGGGGCACCGGGGAGCTGTTTTTT
-	TRBV5-1	TRBJ2-2	-	CASSSDGRRTGELFF	TGCGCCAGCAGCTCCGACGGGCGGAGGACCGGGGAGCTGTTTTTT
-	TRBV21-1	TRBJ2-7	-	CASSKRFGAAGDYEQYF	TGTGCCAGCAGCAAACGCTTTGGGGCAGCCGGGGATTACGAGCAGTACTTC
-	TRBV2	TRBJ1-2	TRBD1	CASSPGQGVNGYTF	TGTGCCAGCAGCCCGGGACAGGGGGTGAATGGCTACACCTTC
few	TRBV7-9	TRBJ1-1	TRBD1	CASSFLQGIPEAFF	TGTGCCAGCAGCTTCTTACAGGGGATCCCTGAAGCTTTCTTT
-	TRBV29-1	TRBJ2-5	-	CSVGDQETQYF	TGCAGCGTCGGGGATCAAGAGACCCAGTACTTC
-	TRBV28	TRBJ1-4	-	CASRVHGATNEKLFF	TGTGCCAGCAGGGTTCACGGGGCAACTAATGAAAAACTGTTTTTT
-	TRBV11-2	TRBJ2-1	TRBD2	CASSSGTSGGSVNEQFF	TGTGCCAGCAGCTCCGGGACTAGCGGGGGCAGTGTCAATGAGCAGTTCTTC
-	TRBV18	TRBJ2-7	-	CASSPPKGGSRYEQYF	TGTGCCAGCTCACCACCGAAAGGGGGGTCTAGGTACGAGCAGTACTTC
-	TRBV21-1	TRBJ1-1	-	CASSKTPGQMNTEAFF	TGTGCCAGCAGCAAAACTCCGGGACAGATGAACACTGAAGCTTTCTTT
-	TRBV18	TRBJ2-7	-	CASSRDLQDEQYF	TGTGCCAGCTCACGGGACTTACAGGACGAGCAGTACTTC
-	TRBV19	TRBJ1-5	-	CASSIVGNQPQHF	TGTGCCAGTAGTATAGTAGGCAATCAGCCCCAGCATTTT
once	TRBV5-8	TRBJ2-7	TRBD1	CASSPRVGQGSYEQYF	TGTGCCAGCTCCCCACGTGTGGGACAGGGATCCTACGAGCAGTACTTC
-	TRBV2	TRBJ1-3	-	CASRSGSYSGNTIYF	TGTGCCAGCAGATCCGGGAGCTACTCTGGAAACACCATATATTTT
-	TRBV12-3/TRBV12-4	TRBJ1-5	-	CASSLTNQPQHF	TGTGCCAGCAGTTTAACCAATCAGCCCCAGCATTTT
-	TRBV6-5	TRBJ1-5	-	CASKSAGTNQPQHF	TGTGCCAGCAAGTCGGCAGGGACCAATCAGCCCCAGCATTTT